This T cell receptor beta chain was retrieved from a study of blood T cell repertoires in COVID-19. The CDR3 runs 15 residues. CDR1 and CDR2 from the germline V gene are SNHLY and FYNNEI. V lost 4 bases and J lost 4, with 15 bases in between. Here immunoSEQ multiplex PCR was the method, and the copy in TCRdb shows in-frame clones only, minus some. The repertoire holds approximately 220,000 clones, with 84% as singletons. The specimen was PBMCs or T cells enriched from blood (not recorded which). The clonotype was recovered from a woman aged 40 to 50 who had recovered from COVID-19. The rearrangement joins TRBV2 to TRBJ2-3; TRBD1 is a possible D gene (6 bases). In nucleotides, the CDR3 is TGTGCCAGCAGTGCCAGGGGACGTGGTGCAGATACGCAGTATTTT. Translated, it gives CASSARGRGADTQYF.